A selection of T cell receptor beta chains follows, all from one sample in a study of blood T cell repertoires in COVID-19. TCRdb keeps only in-frame clones here, not all; method: immunoSEQ multiplex PCR. The sample records fewer than 65,000 clones, around 85% being singletons. Sequences were obtained from peripheral blood. These receptors came from a man aged 60 to 69 with acute or convalescent COVID-19. Both conserved end residues are part of each CDR3. Each record gives: V gene, J gene, clone size, CDR3 length, D gene, CDR3 protein, CDR3 DNA. D genes are given only for firm matches. The size field is filled for only some rows; it gives once, few, many or a size class.

v_gene: TRBV4-2; j_gene: TRBJ1-1; abundance: .; len: 14; d_gene: .; CDR3aa: CASSQDSFETEAFF; CDR3nt: TGTGCCAGCAGCCAGGACAGTTTTGAAACTGAAGCTTTCTTT
v_gene: TRBV28; j_gene: TRBJ1-5; abundance: .; len: 16; d_gene: TRBD1; CDR3aa: CASRTGARRSNQPQHF; CDR3nt: TGTGCCAGCAGGACAGGGGCTCGCCGTAGCAATCAGCCCCAGCATTTT
v_gene: TRBV15; j_gene: TRBJ1-1; abundance: .; len: 14; d_gene: TRBD1; CDR3aa: CATLPTGKGRSAFF; CDR3nt: TGTGCCACCTTACCGACAGGGAAGGGAAGATCGGCTTTCTTT
v_gene: TRBV28; j_gene: TRBJ2-5; abundance: .; len: 14; d_gene: TRBD2; CDR3aa: CAIGGTSQRETQYF; CDR3nt: TGTGCCATCGGAGGGACTAGCCAGAGAGAGACCCAGTACTTC
v_gene: TRBV7-2; j_gene: TRBJ2-2; abundance: .; len: 14; d_gene: TRBD2; CDR3aa: CASSPSGATGELFF; CDR3nt: TGTGCCAGCAGCCCTAGCGGGGCCACCGGGGAGCTGTTTTTT
v_gene: TRBV14; j_gene: TRBJ2-7; abundance: .; len: 13; d_gene: .; CDR3aa: CASSLSRRSEQYF; CDR3nt: TGTGCCAGCAGCCTATCAAGGAGGAGCGAGCAGTACTTC
v_gene: TRBV30; j_gene: TRBJ1-1; abundance: once; len: 13; d_gene: .; CDR3aa: CAWRLGVNTEAFF; CDR3nt: TGTGCCTGGAGGCTGGGAGTGAACACTGAAGCTTTCTTT
v_gene: TRBV9; j_gene: TRBJ2-5; abundance: .; len: 15; d_gene: .; CDR3aa: CASSVGGRGQETQYF; CDR3nt: TGTGCCAGCAGCGTAGGTGGGCGGGGCCAAGAGACCCAGTACTTC
v_gene: TRBV4-2; j_gene: TRBJ1-1; abundance: .; len: 16; d_gene: .; CDR3aa: CASSQDKGRLNTEAFF; CDR3nt: TGTGCCAGCAGCCAAGATAAAGGCAGGTTGAACACTGAAGCTTTCTTT
v_gene: TRBV25-1; j_gene: TRBJ1-1; abundance: once; len: 18; d_gene: TRBD1; CDR3aa: CASGGQGELVVALTEAFF; CDR3nt: TGTGCCAGCGGCGGACAGGGGGAATTGGTGGTGGCGCTCACTGAAGCTTTCTTT
v_gene: TRBV30; j_gene: TRBJ1-1; abundance: .; len: 14; d_gene: TRBD1; CDR3aa: CAWTGQTMNTEAFF; CDR3nt: TGTGCCTGGACGGGACAGACCATGAACACTGAAGCTTTCTTT
v_gene: TRBV29-1; j_gene: TRBJ2-7; abundance: .; len: 14; d_gene: TRBD1; CDR3aa: CSVFSGQATYEQYF; CDR3nt: TGCAGCGTTTTCTCGGGACAGGCCACCTACGAGCAGTACTTC
v_gene: TRBV28; j_gene: TRBJ2-1; abundance: once; len: 15; d_gene: .; CDR3aa: CASSVTGSSYNEQFF; CDR3nt: TGTGCCAGCAGTGTCACAGGGAGCTCCTACAATGAGCAGTTCTTC
v_gene: TRBV30; j_gene: TRBJ1-1; abundance: .; len: 11; d_gene: .; CDR3aa: CAWGWGGEAFF; CDR3nt: TGTGCCTGGGGTTGGGGAGGGGAAGCTTTCTTT
v_gene: TRBV2; j_gene: TRBJ2-2; abundance: .; len: 17; d_gene: TRBD1; CDR3aa: CAAMPRDRGHFTGELFF; CDR3nt: TGTGCCGCCATGCCCCGGGACAGGGGCCACTTCACCGGGGAGCTGTTTTTT
v_gene: TRBV5-1; j_gene: TRBJ1-1; abundance: .; len: 14; d_gene: .; CDR3aa: CASSPRAGETEAFF; CDR3nt: TGCGCCAGCAGCCCCCGAGCAGGGGAGACTGAAGCTTTCTTT
v_gene: TRBV10-1; j_gene: TRBJ2-1; abundance: .; len: 13; d_gene: .; CDR3aa: CASSESISGEQFF; CDR3nt: TGCGCCAGCAGTGAGAGCATTAGCGGTGAGCAGTTCTTC
v_gene: TRBV7-8; j_gene: TRBJ2-1; abundance: .; len: 16; d_gene: TRBD1; CDR3aa: CASSFRQGKGRNEQFF; CDR3nt: TGTGCCAGCAGCTTTAGACAGGGGAAAGGCAGGAATGAGCAGTTCTTC
v_gene: TRBV24-1; j_gene: TRBJ2-2; abundance: .; len: 16; d_gene: .; CDR3aa: CATSDFRTPNTGELFF; CDR3nt: TGTGCCACCAGTGATTTTAGGACACCGAACACCGGGGAGCTGTTTTTT
v_gene: TRBV28; j_gene: TRBJ1-2; abundance: .; len: 14; d_gene: TRBD1; CDR3aa: CASSPGTGAYGYTF; CDR3nt: TGTGCCAGCAGTCCCGGGACAGGAGCCTATGGCTACACCTTC
v_gene: TRBV19; j_gene: TRBJ2-2; abundance: few; len: 15; d_gene: TRBD1; CDR3aa: CATGQRTGDTGELFF; CDR3nt: TGTGCCACGGGACAGAGGACAGGGGACACCGGGGAGCTGTTTTTT
v_gene: TRBV7-6; j_gene: TRBJ2-7; abundance: .; len: 18; d_gene: TRBD2; CDR3aa: CASSLDPLAGGPRDEQYF; CDR3nt: TGTGCCAGCAGCTTAGACCCACTAGCGGGAGGCCCAAGGGACGAGCAGTACTTC
v_gene: TRBV30; j_gene: TRBJ1-2; abundance: once; len: 12; d_gene: .; CDR3aa: CAWSVQLAGYTF; CDR3nt: TGTGCCTGGAGTGTACAGCTGGCGGGCTACACCTTC
v_gene: TRBV5-6; j_gene: TRBJ1-5; abundance: few; len: 14; d_gene: .; CDR3aa: CASSSRTARTPQHF; CDR3nt: TGTGCCAGCAGCTCCCGGACAGCCCGAACGCCCCAGCATTTT
v_gene: TRBV6-5; j_gene: TRBJ1-1; abundance: few; len: 13; d_gene: .; CDR3aa: CASSRTENTEAFF; CDR3nt: TGTGCCAGCAGCCGGACAGAGAACACTGAAGCTTTCTTT
v_gene: TRBV2; j_gene: TRBJ2-5; abundance: once; len: 14; d_gene: TRBD1; CDR3aa: CASSRTDRQETQYF; CDR3nt: TGTGCCAGCAGTCGAACGGACAGGCAAGAGACCCAGTACTTC
v_gene: TRBV7-3; j_gene: TRBJ1-6; abundance: few; len: 15; d_gene: TRBD1; CDR3aa: CASSTTGAINSPLHF; CDR3nt: TGTGCCAGCAGCACGACAGGGGCGATTAATTCACCCCTCCACTTT
v_gene: TRBV29-1; j_gene: TRBJ2-1; abundance: .; len: 13; d_gene: TRBD2; CDR3aa: CSVSGSGGNEQFF; CDR3nt: TGCAGCGTTTCGGGTTCGGGGGGGAATGAGCAGTTCTTC
v_gene: TRBV18; j_gene: TRBJ1-1; abundance: .; len: 11; d_gene: .; CDR3aa: CASSPSVEAFF; CDR3nt: TGTGCCAGCTCACCTTCCGTAGAGGCTTTCTTT
v_gene: TRBV5-1; j_gene: TRBJ2-2; abundance: .; len: 15; d_gene: .; CDR3aa: CASSFTRGNTGELFF; CDR3nt: TGCGCCAGCAGCTTCACCAGAGGGAATACCGGGGAGCTGTTTTTT
v_gene: TRBV10-2; j_gene: TRBJ1-6; abundance: .; len: 16; d_gene: .; CDR3aa: CASSETRGGLNSPLHF; CDR3nt: TGCGCCAGCAGTGAGACCCGGGGGGGGCTTAATTCACCCCTCCACTTT